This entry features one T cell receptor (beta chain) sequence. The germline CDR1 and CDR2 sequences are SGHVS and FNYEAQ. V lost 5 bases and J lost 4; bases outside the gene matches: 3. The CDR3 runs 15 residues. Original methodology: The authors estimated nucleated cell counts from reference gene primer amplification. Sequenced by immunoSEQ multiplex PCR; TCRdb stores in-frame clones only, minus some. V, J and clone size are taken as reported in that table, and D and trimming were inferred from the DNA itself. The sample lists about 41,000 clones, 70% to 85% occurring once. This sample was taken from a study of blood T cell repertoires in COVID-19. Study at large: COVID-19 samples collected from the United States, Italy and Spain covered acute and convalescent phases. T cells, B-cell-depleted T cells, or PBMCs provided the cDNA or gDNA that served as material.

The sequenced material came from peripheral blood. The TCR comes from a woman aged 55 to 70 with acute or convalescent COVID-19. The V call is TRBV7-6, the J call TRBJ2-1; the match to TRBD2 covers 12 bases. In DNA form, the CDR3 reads TGTGCCAGCAGCAGGACTAGCGGGATATACAATGAGCAGTTCTTC. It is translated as CASSRTSGIYNEQFF.